The following is a T cell receptor beta chain sequence with its context. This entry belongs to a study of PD-L1 blockade in urothelial cancer. The CDR3 spans 16 residues. Germline CDR1 reads LNHNV; CDR2 reads YYDKDF (reference sequence). The J segment lost 4 bases and the V segment lost 3 bases, leaving 8 bases of the junction unmatched. This sample's time point: pretreatment peripheral blood. Locally advanced or metastatic urothelial carcinoma was diagnosed in the patients. Using immunoSEQ multiplex PCR, the repertoire was profiled, and TCRdb retains in-frame clones only, with some absent. Here the sample spans approximately 88,000 clones, roughly 84% being singletons.

This chain connects TRBV15 to TRBJ2-1; the match to TRBD2 covers 8 bases. The clonotype was recovered from a man aged 60 to 75 with urothelial cancer. The sequences come from PBMCs, collected around atezolizumab (anti-PD-L1) treatment. The CDR3 DNA reads as TGTGCCACCAGCAGGGAAACTAGCGGATTGTACAATGAGCAGTTCTTC. Its protein product is CATSRETSGLYNEQFF.